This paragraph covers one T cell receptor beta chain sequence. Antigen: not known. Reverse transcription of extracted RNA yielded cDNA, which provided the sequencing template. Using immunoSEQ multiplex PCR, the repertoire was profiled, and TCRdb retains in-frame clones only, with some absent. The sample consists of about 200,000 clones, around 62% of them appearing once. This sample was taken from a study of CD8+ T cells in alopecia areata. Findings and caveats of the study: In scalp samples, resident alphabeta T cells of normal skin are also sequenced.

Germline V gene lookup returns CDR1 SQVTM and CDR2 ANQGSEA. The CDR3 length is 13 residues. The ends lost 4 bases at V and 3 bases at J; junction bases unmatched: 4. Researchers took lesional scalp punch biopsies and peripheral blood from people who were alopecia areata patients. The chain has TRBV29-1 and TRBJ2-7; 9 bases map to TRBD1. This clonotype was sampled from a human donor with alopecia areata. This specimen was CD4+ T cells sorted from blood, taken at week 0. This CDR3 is CSVGGTGLYEQYF. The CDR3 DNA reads TGCAGCGTTGGGGGGACAGGGCTCTACGAGCAGTACTTC.